This T cell receptor beta chain was profiled in a study of cytomegalovirus exposure and HLA in healthy donors (dated by TCRdb to the late 2010s). Concerning the study at large: According to an earlier analysis of 450 to 650 of the donors, some 170 million T cells yielded 100 million or so unique TCR beta sequences and 276 Gb of sequence data. An early release that covered fewer than 750 HLA-typed donors contained around 300 gigabases of sequencing data and 70 million to 100 million unique TCR sequences. Using immunosequencing, the study profiled T cell repertoires from fewer than 700 subjects and related those repertoires to cytomegalovirus serostatus. Typing coverage varied by locus: about 629-630 donors for A, B, C, DRB1 and DQB1; 522 for DQA1; more than 600 for DPA1; around 490 for DPB1. A handful of DR-DQ haplotypes were handled as single units for association and clustering because linkage in the cohort was strong. To predict cytomegalovirus infection status, the study brought together high-throughput TCR immunosequencing, statistical association of individual TCRs with disease status, and machine learning. A separate validation cohort of over 95 different subjects was used in addition to the roughly 640-subject first cohort. The genetic ancestry cluster associated with self-reported Caucasian donors included 65% to 90% of the roughly 360 genotyped donors. In a later genetic analysis, genome-wide SNP genotypes for about 55% of the roughly 700 donors were used, and that subset was treated as a discovery cohort. Class I and class II HLA loci were covered by the typing at four-digit resolution. All discovery cohort repertoires had been generated using a single sequencing platform. An earlier analysis of 500 to 650 of the donors applied high-throughput TCR beta sequencing to assess whether each TCR beta V gene segment acted as functional or pseudogenic. To study patterns of TCR occurrence, a later analysis re-analyzed previously published TCR beta repertoires from hundreds of donors and added high-resolution HLA genotyping. The study aimed to test whether cataloging public T cell receptors could reveal signatures of past pathogen exposure. Among several hundred genotyped donors of the cohort, an average of approximately 220,000 unique TCR beta nucleotide sequences was sequenced per donor, of which about 19% were non-productive. Donor age, sex, ethnicity and CMV serostatus were compiled alongside the repertoire data. In the later analysis, no new phenotypic data were used to find candidate immune exposures; instead, reliance was placed on TCR beta sequences and their occurrence across donors.

About this clone itself: This clone's antigen is unknown. No base quality values were provided; no much bigger clone lies one nucleotide off.

The cohort was made up of approximately 670 healthy bone marrow donors. At the time of sampling, every cohort member was nominally healthy, though immune exposures that went unrecorded were likely present. The donor was CMV seronegative and belonged to the group of 380 or so seronegative cohort members. A peripheral blood sample was provided by each donor, and peripheral blood mononuclear cells were used for TCR beta sequencing. Genomic DNA was extracted from the blood cell samples with the Qiagen DNeasy Blood Extraction Kit. The investigation overall reported the following: Specific HLA alleles were associated with 15,000 to 20,000 TCR beta sequences at a false discovery rate of 0.05 in a later analysis. Some IMGT-functional V segments, including TRBV6-2 and TRBV6-3, could not be told apart with the 87-base-pair reads, so those segments were excluded. The study listed 164 TCR beta chains as associated with cytomegalovirus. Linkage disequilibrium might explain the correlated functional status among segregating V segments, but an unknown experimental factor could not be excluded. In a later analysis, the rate of TCR association differed among HLA loci, with DRB1 alleles having the most associated TCRs and HLA-C alleles having the fewest. Sequencing depth was assumed to be roughly uniform across donors in the presence/absence analyses, though that assumption may not hold. An earlier analysis of around 540 of the donors showed that most TCR beta V segments appeared in productive rearrangements either about 87% or about 30% of the time, which broadly matched IMGT annotations. According to the authors, the approach could potentially be generalized to other disease states and immunological phenotypes. Because HLA typing was missing for some donors at each locus, association tests included only the typed subset. A later analysis found that most CMV-associated TCR beta chains appeared HLA-restricted, with HLA associations seemingly driven largely by CMV exposure. Three of the identified cytomegalovirus-associated TCR beta chains were confirmed in vitro to be specific for cytomegalovirus antigens. In a later genetic analysis, fewer N-insertions in productive TCRs were reported among donors in an Asian-associated ancestry cluster than the approximately 710-donor mean. CMV serostatus was the only immune exposure information available for the cohort. Strong co-occurrence of HLA alleles, especially DR and DQ, made assigning TCR associations to individual alleles difficult. A further reported finding was that TCR beta sequences accurately predicted the HLA-A and HLA-B alleles for most subjects in the first cohort. In a later analysis, HLA-associated TCR beta chains were found to be more clonally expanded and to have lower generation probabilities than equally common non-associated chains. In a later genetic analysis, a missense DCLRE1C variant was associated with V-gene and J-gene trimming of TCR beta chains, and the association was replicated in an independent cohort. A cluster of highly shared sequence variants was judged likely to be a technical artifact of the sequencing pipeline. Across donors, most TCR sequences were observed very rarely, whereas some public TCRs were present in many individuals. According to a later analysis, parvovirus B19, influenza, CMV and Epstein-Barr virus appeared linked to several top co-occurrence clusters. The classifier was reported to diagnose cytomegalovirus status with high specificity and sensitivity in both the original cohort and the validation cohort. Only TCR beta chains were sequenced in this cohort, and the absence of alpha or paired-chain data limited detectable features. Because counts were too low, approximately 15 rarely observed V segments, including chromosome 9 orphons, were excluded from the earlier analysis of about 500 of the donors.

Library preparation was by the immunoSEQ multiplex PCR assay. A mixture of 60 forward primers for TCR Vbeta segments and 13 reverse primers for TCR Jbeta segments was used in the multiplex PCR. A multiplex PCR assay on genomic DNA amplified the CDR3 region of rearranged TCR beta genes. On the Illumina HiSeq System, the amplified TCR beta libraries were sequenced as 87-base-pair reads. The published analysis was carried out like this. A later analysis counted around 72 million unique TCR beta chains across the 650 to 800 repertoires, and some 11 million of these chains were shared by at least two donors. Raw reads were error-corrected and collapsed into unique sequences with a nearest-neighbor algorithm that merged closely related sequences to remove PCR and sequencing errors. Alignment of CDR3 sequences to IMGT reference sequences was used to assign V, D and J gene segments. For a sequence to be retained, a match of at least six nucleotides was required to both a V gene segment and a J gene segment. A rearrangement was called productive if the CDR3 had no stop codons and remained in frame with V and J, and every other rearrangement was called non-productive. CDR3 was defined by IMGT convention, running from the second conserved V-encoded cysteine to the conserved J-encoded phenylalanine. In an earlier analysis of just under 600 of the donors, sequences lacking an unambiguous match to a single V gene segment were excluded. An earlier analysis of 450 to 650 of the donors called V segments functional above 56.7% productive rearrangements and segregating when the between-donor standard deviation exceeded 5%. A statistical classification framework was built to diagnose cytomegalovirus status from the catalog of TCR beta chain sequences. In a later analysis, TCR nucleotide sequences were compared against IMGT/GENE-DB human TR gene sequences so that V and J genes could be assigned. Using the TCRdist pipeline, a later analysis assigned CDR3 sequences along with most-parsimonious VDJ recombination scenarios. In a later analysis, each TCR beta chain was defined by its CDR3 amino acid sequence together with its V-gene family, and reads lacking a unique V-gene family were excluded. To address suspected cross-contamination and a sequencing artifact, a later analysis removed some 620 highly shared, low-generation-probability nucleotide sequences. In a later analysis, a clonal expansion index for each public chain was calculated from normalized within-repertoire ranks of inferred template counts. In a later analysis, generation probabilities were computed with a VDJ recombination model fitted to out-of-frame rearrangements, and the resulting probabilities were checked against IGoR. In a later analysis, TCR-TCR, TCR-HLA and TCR-CMV co-occurrence was scored with hypergeometric tests, and a repertoire-size bias correction was applied to TCR pairs. To estimate false discovery rates, a later analysis permuted the HLA or CMV assignments 20 times. In a later analysis, co-occurring TCRs were grouped using DBSCAN, and TCRdist sequence similarity was added for clustering within HLA-allele-positive subsets. For co-occurrence clustering, repertoires with fewer than 30,000 or more than 120,000 public chains were excluded, along with roughly 5 repertoires with anomalous nucleotide sharing. The source is immuneACCESS, and TCRdb retained only in-frame sequences with V and J called. Part of the clones is not carried over; for the studies checked, unresolved V genes explain less than half of this, and the remainder is unexplained. Clone size and the V and J calls come from that table; the DNA yielded D and trimming. This sample comprises around 200,000 clones, around 77% of them detected only once. The ten biggest clones cover roughly 1.5% of the sample.

From cysteine to phenylalanine, the CDR3 is 15 amino acids long. Of all the DNA, just the CDR3 is kept, 45 bases in frame from base 1. V is cut back by 4 bases and J by 1 base, with 4 bases in the junction unmatched. CDR1 and CDR2 are drawn from the germline V gene: SNHLY, FYNNEI. The clonotype originates from a woman younger than 30 in good health and CMV-seronegative. The sample comprised PBMCs. Recombination connected TRBV2 to TRBJ1-1, and TRBD1 aligns with 9 junction nucleotides. The CDR3 sequence is CASSVTTGGNTEAFF. The sequenced DNA is TGTGCCAGCAGTGTTACGACAGGGGGGAACACTGAAGCTTTCTTT. Supplemented by the reference TRBV2 and TRBJ1-1 proteins around the CDR3, the complete variable domain is EPEVTQTPSHQVTQMGQEVILRCVPISNHLYFYWYRQILGQKVEFLVSFYNNEISEKSEIFDDQFSVERPDGSNFTLKIRSTKLEDSAMYFCASSVTTGGNTEAFFGQGTRLTVV.